The 10 T cell receptor beta chains in this list originate from one sample, sequenced in a study of T cells after yellow fever vaccination. TCRdb called the 5' RACE reads again in MiXCR, with one record for every CDR3 protein. The table lists 150,000 to 200,000 distinct CDR3 sequences, around 9.7% of them singletons, with under 40% in the top ten. This specimen was CD8+ T cells sorted from PBMCs, taken 45 days after the yellow fever booster vaccination. These receptors originate from a man aged 18 to 30 who received the YFV17D yellow fever vaccine.

This clonotype was picked up many times. The rearrangement links TRBV18 to TRBJ2-3; TRBD1 matches 8 bases. J lost 6 bases, V lost 5 bases, and 16 bases had no gene match. The CDR3 runs 17 residues. Germline V gene sequence: CDR1 KGHSH, CDR2 LQKENI. This CDR3 reads CASSYPELGTGVDTQYF. In DNA form, the CDR3 reads TGTGCCAGCTCATATCCGGAGTTGGGGACAGGAGTCGATACGCAGTATTTT.

This clonotype has only a few counts. J is TRBJ1-1 and V is TRBV20-1, with D unresolved. CDR3 length equals 14 residues. CDR1 DFQATT and CDR2 SNEGSKA come from the germline V gene (reference sequence). The ends were cut back, 3 bases at V and 4 bases at J, with 15 bases in the middle. The CDR3 nucleotides are TGCAGTGCTAGTCCTTTGGGAGGTGGCACTGAAGCTTTCTTT. This sequence encodes CSASPLGGGTEAFF.

This clonotype turned up a few times. The V and J genes are TRBV5-1 and TRBJ1-3; D remains unclear. The CDR3 is made up of 15 amino acids. Trimming shortened V by 1 base and J by 4 bases, and 12 bases separated the two germline ends. CDR1 and CDR2 from the germline V gene are SGHRS and YFSETQ. The CDR3 DNA reads TGCGCCAGCAGCTTGTCCCGGGCAGGAGGAAACACCATATATTTT. Its translation: CASSLSRAGGNTIYF.

The chain carries TRBV27 and TRBJ1-1; D is ambiguous. The CDR3 is 14 residues long. V gave up 8 bases and J gave up 1 base, with 14 bases separating them. Germline V lookup: CDR1 MNHEY, CDR2 SMNVEV (reference sequence). CDR3 in DNA: TGTGCCAGCTCGCCTCGGCTCGGGAACACTGAAGCTTTCTTT. Encoded protein: CASSPRLGNTEAFF.

The J gene is TRBJ1-1, the V gene TRBV4-3, with 7 nucleotides matching TRBD1. CDR3 length equals 14 residues. CDR1 LGHNA and CDR2 YSLEER come from the germline V gene. The J segment lost 8 bases and the V segment lost 4 bases, leaving 10 bases of the junction unmatched. The CDR3 coding sequence is TGCGCCAGCAGCCGAGCCTCACAGGGGATGGAAGCTTTCTTT. It yields the protein CASSRASQGMEAFF.

This clonotype has only a few counts. V usage is TRBV5-1 and J usage is TRBJ1-3; D gene ambiguous. Trimming pared 4 bases from V and 0 bases from J, leaving 5 bases between. Germline CDR1 reads SGHRS; CDR2 reads YFSETQ. CDR3 length equals 13 residues. The CDR3 is CASSVSSGNTIYF. The CDR3 DNA reads as TGCGCCAGCAGCGTCAGCTCTGGAAACACCATATATTTT. The variable domain in full, completed from reference TRBV5-1 and TRBJ1-3, reads KAGVTQTPRYLIKTRGQQVTLSCSPISGHRSVSWYQQTPGQGLQFLFEYFSETQRNKGNFPGRFSGRQFSNSRSEMNVSTLELGDSALYLCASSVSSGNTIYFGEGSWLTVV.

This clonotype occurred a few times. The gene calls are TRBV6-5 and TRBJ2-5; D is unresolved. V was cut by 5 bases and J by 1 base, with 14 bases left in between. Germline V lookup: CDR1 MNHEY, CDR2 SVGAGI. This CDR3 region has 15 residues. The CDR3 DNA sequence: TGTGCCAGCAGTCCCCTACATTTAGCCCAAGAGACCCAGTACTTC. This codes for CASSPLHLAQETQYF.

A few counts support this clonotype. The chain is built from TRBV27 and TRBJ1-1; 7 bases map to TRBD1. The germline CDR1 and CDR2 sequences are MNHEY and SMNVEV (reference sequence). Trimming at V came to 5 bases and at J to 5 bases, leaving 11 bases not matched to a gene. The CDR3 runs to 15 residues. The CDR3 sequence: CASSHGQVIGTEAFF. As DNA, the CDR3 is TGTGCCAGCAGTCACGGACAGGTAATAGGGACTGAAGCTTTCTTT.

CDR3 DNA: TGTGCCAGCAGATTCGCCGGGGGCGAAAGAGGGGCTTTCTTT. Encoded protein: CASRFAGGERGAFF. This rearrangement joins TRBV27 to TRBJ1-1; D may be TRBD1 (6 bases). Germline V gene data show CDR1 as MNHEY and CDR2 as SMNVEV (reference sequence). The CDR3 has 14 amino acids. The V end was cut by 6 bases, the J end by 11 bases, with 22 bases between.

Only a few counts were recorded for this clonotype. The J gene is TRBJ1-1, the V gene TRBV4-1; D not resolved. This CDR3 comprises 13 residues. Per germline, CDR1 MGHRA and CDR2 YSYEKL. Trimming took 0 bases from V and 1 from J, leaving 3 bases between them. The CDR3 sequence is CASSQEANTEAFF. The CDR3 DNA reads TGCGCCAGCAGCCAAGAGGCGAACACTGAAGCTTTCTTT.